The table lists the clone carrying this T cell receptor (beta chain) with a few counts. The sample belongs to a study of T cells in Graves' hyperthyroidism and ophthalmopathy. CDR1 SGHDT and CDR2 YYEEEE come from the germline V gene. The CDR3 sequence is 15 residues long. V shed 2 bases and J 2 bases; nucleotides not matched to a gene: 6. It was RNA transcripts that yielded the amplified TCR beta CDR3 regions. Initially, a first-round RT-PCR of the TCR CDR3 employed the HTBI primer set. Each CDR3 protein is one row after TCRdb ran MiXCR on the multiplex PCR reads. The sample consists of under 400,000 distinct CDR3 sequences, roughly 15% of them appearing once. Uncontrolled infection, other autoimmune disease, pregnancy or lactation disqualified patients from enrolment.

The TCR was taken from a woman aged 55-70 years with Graves' ophthalmopathy. The sequenced sample consisted of blood. V and J are TRBV5-6 and TRBJ2-7; 8 bases are a match to TRBD1. This CDR3 reads CASSLTGTGPYEQYF. DNA of the CDR3: TGTGCCAGCAGCTTAACCGGGACAGGACCCTACGAGCAGTACTTC. Drawing the rest from reference TRBV5-6 and TRBJ2-7, the complete variable domain is DAGVTQSPTHLIKTRGQQVTLRCSPKSGHDTVSWYQQALGQGPQFIFQYYEEEERQRGNFPDRFSGHQFPNYSSELNVNALLLGDSALYLCASSLTGTGPYEQYFGPGTRLTVT.